The rows below give T cell receptor beta chains drawn from one sample of a study of shared clonotypes between healthy human individuals. Profiling relied on immunoSEQ multiplex PCR, and the TCRdb table lists in-frame clones only, not all of them. The data show about 470,000 clones, roughly three quarters seen once. The material sequenced was PBMCs. The source of these receptors is a woman aged 40 to 50 in good health. Some clones in this sample may be carry-over from other donors' samples. Both conserved end residues are part of each CDR3. Fields, in order: D gene, J gene, V gene, clone size, CDR3 DNA, CDR3 protein. The D gene is left open where the match is weak. A row's size may be missing; if present it is once, few, many or a size class.

>TRBD1|TRBJ1-1|TRBV19|-
TGTGCCAGTAGGGCAGGGGGCCCGCGCCTGAACACTGAAGCTTTCTTT
CASRAGGPRLNTEAFF
>TRBD1|TRBJ1-2|TRBV10-3|-
TGTGCCATCCAACAGGGGGCTGACTATGGCTACACCTTC
CAIQQGADYGYTF
>-|TRBJ2-5|TRBV27|-
TGTGCCAGCAGTTTATCCCCGGGTACGGGCCAAGAGACCCAGTACTTC
CASSLSPGTGQETQYF
>TRBD2|TRBJ2-1|TRBV15|-
TGTGCCACCAGCCCCCAGGGACTAGCGGACAATGAGCAGTTCTTC
CATSPQGLADNEQFF
>-|TRBJ1-1|TRBV6-6|-
TGTGCCAGCAGTTCCTCCCCCGCAGGGGATTCGGGATTT
CASSSSPAGDSGF
>-|TRBJ1-1|TRBV2|-
TGTGCCAGCAGTGTGGCTCCGAACACTGAAGCTTTCTTT
CASSVAPNTEAFF
>-|TRBJ2-1|TRBV4-1|-
TGCGCCAGCAGCCAAGAGAGGGATGAGTTCTTC
CASSQERDEFF
>TRBD1|TRBJ1-5|TRBV30|-
TGTGCCTGGAGTGAGGACAGGGCAAAGGGCCAGCATTTT
CAWSEDRAKGQHF
>TRBD2|TRBJ2-2|TRBV27|once
TGTGCCAGCAGGCCGGGACTAGCAAACACCGGGGAGCTGTTTTTT
CASRPGLANTGELFF
>-|TRBJ2-3|TRBV6-4|many
TGTGCCAGCAGTGAGCGGGCAAGCACAGATACGCAGTATTTT
CASSERASTDTQYF
>-|TRBJ2-2|TRBV21-1|-
TGTGCCAGCAGGACGCCCCAACACGGGGAGCTGTTTTTT
CASRTPQHGELFF